These 8 T cell receptor beta chains were all obtained from the same sample, sequenced in a study of blood T cell repertoires in COVID-19. The assay was immunoSEQ multiplex PCR, and TCRdb's table has in-frame clones only and misses some. The table shows approximately 140,000 clones, with 80% to 90% occurring only once. The specimen was peripheral blood. Source of these receptors: a man between 18 and 29 years old with COVID-19, enrolled during active disease.

The V call is TRBV5-1, the J call TRBJ2-3; D remains ambiguous. There are 15 residues in the CDR3. The V end was cut by 1 base, the J end by 0 bases, with 9 bases between. The V gene's germline CDR1 is SGHRS and CDR2 YFSETQ. The CDR3 protein is CASSLYGYSTDTQYF. Here the CDR3 DNA reads TGCGCCAGCAGCTTGTACGGGTACAGCACAGATACGCAGTATTTT.

This chain links TRBV4-3 with TRBJ2-2, with TRBD2 matching 10 bases. Germline CDR1 and CDR2: LGHNA and YSLEER. CDR3 length equals 18 residues. Trimming removed 3 bases from V and 6 bases from J; junction bases left unmatched: 13. CDR3 sequence: CASSQAPSGSLLSGELFF. CDR3 nucleotides: TGCGCCAGCAGCCAGGCCCCTAGCGGGAGCTTGTTATCCGGGGAGCTGTTTTTT.

The chain is built from TRBV9 and TRBJ2-5; the match to TRBD1 covers 8 bases. The CDR3 has 15 residues. Germline lookup yields CDR1 SGDLS and CDR2 YYNGEE. The V gene end was trimmed by 3 bases and the J gene end by 5 bases; junction bases not matched to a gene: 9. As DNA, the CDR3 is TGTGCCAGCAGCGGTGGACAGGGTTGGAGGGAGACCCAGTACTTC. This encodes CASSGGQGWRETQYF.

The rearrangement uses TRBV14 and TRBJ1-2, with 7 bases lining up with TRBD1. This CDR3 has 16 residues. Unmatched junction bases numbered 9, after V lost 2 bases and J lost 3 bases. Looked up from germline, CDR1 is SGHDN and CDR2 is FVKESK. As DNA, the CDR3 is TGTGCCAGCAGCCAATACAGGGACAGCTTCTACTATGGCTACACCTTC. Its translation is CASSQYRDSFYYGYTF.

J is TRBJ1-2 and V is TRBV4-2; D is possibly TRBD1 (6 bases). The CDR3 extends over 14 amino acids. Germline-derived CDR1 and CDR2 are LGHNA and YNFKEQ. Trimming took off 0 bases at V and 8 bases at J, with 13 bases between the two ends. CDR3 in amino acids: CASSQDTQGLGYTF. The CDR3 bases are TGTGCCAGCAGCCAAGATACGCAGGGGCTCGGCTACACCTTC.

The V gene is TRBV19, the J gene TRBJ2-5; TRBD2 matches at 10 bases. CDR3 length: 15 amino acids. V was clipped by 6 bases and J by 2 bases; unmatched bases: 6. Germline lookup yields CDR1 LNHDA and CDR2 SQIVND (reference sequence). CDR3 amino acids: CASSTGTSEQETQYF. The CDR3 nucleotides read TGTGCCAGTAGCACCGGGACTAGCGAGCAAGAGACCCAGTACTTC.

The V gene is TRBV10-3, the J gene TRBJ1-1, with a possible D match to TRBD1 (5 bases). Germline V gene sequence: CDR1 ENHRY, CDR2 SYGVKD. This CDR3 region has 14 residues. V was trimmed by 0 bases and J by 2 bases, leaving 7 bases between them. CDR3 sequence: CAISESTANTEAFF. The CDR3 bases are TGTGCCATCAGTGAGTCGACAGCTAACACTGAAGCTTTCTTT.

The V call is TRBV6-5, the J call TRBJ2-2; weak D call: TRBD2 (5 bases). The germline CDR1 and CDR2 sequences are MNHEY and SVGAGI. The CDR3 contains 12 residues. V gave up 2 bases and J gave up 7 bases, with 5 bases separating them. The CDR3, as DNA: TGTGCCAGCAGTTACGGACTCGGGGAGCTGTTTTTT. It codes for CASSYGLGELFF.